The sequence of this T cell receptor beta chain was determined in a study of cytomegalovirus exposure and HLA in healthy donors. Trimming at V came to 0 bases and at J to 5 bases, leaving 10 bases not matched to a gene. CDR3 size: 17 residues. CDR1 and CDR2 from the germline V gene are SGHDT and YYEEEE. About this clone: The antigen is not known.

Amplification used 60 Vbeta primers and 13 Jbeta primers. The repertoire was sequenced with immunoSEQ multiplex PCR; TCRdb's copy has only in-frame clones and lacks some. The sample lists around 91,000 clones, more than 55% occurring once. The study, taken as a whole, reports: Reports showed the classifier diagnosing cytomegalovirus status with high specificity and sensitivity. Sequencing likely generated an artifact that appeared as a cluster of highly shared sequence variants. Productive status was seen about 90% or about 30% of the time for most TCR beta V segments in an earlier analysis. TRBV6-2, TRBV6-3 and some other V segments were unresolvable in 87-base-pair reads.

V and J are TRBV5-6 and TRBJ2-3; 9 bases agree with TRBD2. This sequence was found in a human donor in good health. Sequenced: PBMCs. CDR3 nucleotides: TGTGCCAGCAGCTTGGTTGGGCGGGGGGGCTCGGGAGATACGCAGTATTTT. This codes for CASSLVGRGGSGDTQYF.